These 8 T cell receptor beta chains originate from one sample sequenced in a study of blood T cell repertoires in COVID-19. The assay was immunoSEQ multiplex PCR, and TCRdb's table has in-frame clones only and misses some. The sample lists about 140,000 clones, roughly 82% occurring once. The sample comprised peripheral blood. These receptors were collected from a human donor in a cohort sampled during active COVID-19.

V gene TRBV28 combines with J gene TRBJ2-2, with 8 positions matching TRBD2. The V gene end was trimmed by 3 bases and the J gene end by 6 bases; junction bases not matched to a gene: 9. CDR3 size: 16 residues. The germline gives CDR1 MDHEN, CDR2 SYDVKM. CDR3 nucleotides: TGTGCCAGCAGTTTTCGCACGGGAGGGAATCCCGGGGAGCTGTTTTTT. Translation gives CASSFRTGGNPGELFF.

The chain recombines TRBV28 with TRBJ1-5; 9 nucleotides align to TRBD1. V lost 5 bases and J lost 2; bases outside the gene matches: 7. The CDR3 extends over 16 amino acids. Germline values: CDR1 MDHEN, CDR2 SYDVKM. The CDR3 spells CASSIQGAGGNQPQHF. The CDR3 DNA follows: TGTGCCAGCAGTATACAGGGGGCTGGGGGCAATCAGCCCCAGCATTTT.

This chain links TRBV5-4 with TRBJ1-2; D gene ambiguous. Germline V lookup: CDR1 SGHNT, CDR2 YYREEE (reference sequence). This CDR3 has 16 residues. V was cut by 3 bases and J by 2 bases, with 17 bases left in between. This chain's CDR3 is CASSWGGPSPNYGYTF. Written as DNA, the CDR3 is TGTGCCAGCAGCTGGGGAGGGCCCAGCCCCAACTATGGCTACACCTTC.

The V call is TRBV30, the J call TRBJ2-3; 8 positions match TRBD2. CDR1 is GTSNPN, CDR2 SVGIG, per germline (reference sequence). With V trimmed by 8 bases and J by 2 bases, 9 bases remained unmatched. There are 14 residues in the CDR3. The CDR3 protein is CAGTAGGHTDTQYF. The CDR3 DNA follows: TGTGCCGGGACGGCGGGGGGCCACACAGATACGCAGTATTTT. Based on the CDR3 plus reference TRBV30 and TRBJ2-3, the full variable domain is SQTIHQWPATLVQPVGSPLSLECTVEGTSNPNLYWYRQAAGRGLQLLFYSVGIGQISSEVPQNLSASRPQDRQFILSSKKLLLSDSGFYLCAGTAGGHTDTQYFGPGTRLTVL.

The gene calls are TRBV5-1 and TRBJ2-2; 8 bases line up with TRBD2. Germline V lookup: CDR1 SGHRS, CDR2 YFSETQ. V gave up 1 base and J gave up 8 bases; unmatched junction bases: 7. The CDR3 totals 15 residues. CDR3 protein: CASSLSAGGTGELFF. The CDR3 region has the DNA TGCGCCAGCAGCTTGTCGGCGGGGGGAACTGGGGAGCTGTTTTTT. The variable domain in full, with the rest retrieved from reference TRBV5-1 and TRBJ2-2, is KAGVTQTPRYLIKTRGQQVTLSCSPISGHRSVSWYQQTPGQGLQFLFEYFSETQRNKGNFPGRFSGRQFSNSRSEMNVSTLELGDSALYLCASSLSAGGTGELFFGEGSRLTVL.

This sequence joins TRBV15 and TRBJ2-5; 7 nucleotides agree with TRBD1. Germline CDR1 and CDR2: LNHNV and YYDKDF (reference sequence). The V segment lost 1 base and the J segment 5 bases; nucleotides outside the gene matches: 7. This CDR3 region has 15 residues. Here the CDR3 reads CATSRGRQGWETQYF. For the CDR3, the DNA is TGTGCCACCAGCAGAGGGAGACAGGGCTGGGAGACCCAGTACTTC. The complete variable domain, with remaining parts taken from reference TRBV15 and TRBJ2-5, reads DAMVIQNPRYQVTQFGKPVTLSCSQTLNHNVMYWYQQKSSQAPKLLFHYYDKDFNNEADTPDNFQSRRPNTSFCFLDIRSPGLGDTAMYLCATSRGRQGWETQYFGPGTRLLVL.

The chain uses TRBV3-1 (or the pseudogene TRBV3-2) and TRBJ1-1, with 8 bases matching TRBD1. This CDR3 spans 16 amino acids. CDR1 and CDR2 from the germline V gene are LGHDT and YNNKEL (reference sequence). With V trimmed by 3 bases and J by 3 bases, 9 bases remained unmatched. CDR3 loop: CASSHEPTGEDTEAFF. DNA of the CDR3: TGTGCCAGCAGCCATGAACCGACAGGGGAAGACACTGAAGCTTTCTTT.

This clone was counted only a few times. This chain uses TRBV7-6 with TRBJ2-2; 13 bases are shared with TRBD2. The J segment lost 5 bases and the V segment lost 4 bases, leaving 10 bases of the junction unmatched. Germline assignment: CDR1 SGHVS and CDR2 FNYEAQ. The CDR3 extends over 18 amino acids. In nucleotides, the CDR3 is TGTGCCAGCAGCTCAGCCCTAGGACTAGCGGGAGAAACCGGGGAGCTGTTTTTT. Protein product: CASSSALGLAGETGELFF.